This entry lists 27 T cell receptor beta chains sequenced from one sample in a study of graft-versus-host responses after intestinal transplantation. Sequencing was performed with immunoSEQ multiplex PCR; in TCRdb, only in-frame clones are kept and a portion is missing. The top ten hold 5% to 6.5% of the sample, which has around 6,000 clones, roughly 28% seen once. The sequencing used alloreactive CD4+ T cells from a mixed lymphocyte reaction culture, collected before transplantation. As to subset: CFSE-low proliferating T cells sorted from roughly six-day pre-transplant mixed lymphocyte reaction (GvH or HvG direction). These receptor sequences come from a human patient who was an organ donor for intestinal transplantation.

This clone was seen a handful of times. V gene TRBV19 combines with J gene TRBJ1-2; weak D call: TRBD1 (6 bases). This CDR3 region has 15 residues. Germline-derived CDR1 and CDR2 are LNHDA and SQIVND (reference sequence). The V end was cut by 2 bases, the J end by 4 bases, with 14 bases between. The DNA for the CDR3 is TGTGCCAGTAGTATAAATACAGGGCTTGGCTATGGCTACACCTTC. Its translation is CASSINTGLGYGYTF.

This clone was observed a few times. This rearrangement joins TRBV10-3 to TRBJ2-7, with 9 bases matching TRBD1. CDR3 length: 14 residues. The junction had 7 bases not matched to a gene; V was cut back by 7 bases and J by 3 bases. Per germline, CDR1 ENHRY and CDR2 SYGVKD. The CDR3 DNA reads TGTGCCATCACCCCGGGACAGGGAGTCTACGAGCAGTACTTC. Encoded protein: CAITPGQGVYEQYF.

This clone was seen a few times. This may be a read error, as it is one base from a much larger clone. Additional DNA sequences in this sample encode the identical CDR3. This rearrangement joins TRBV5-6 to TRBJ1-6, with 7 bases fitting TRBD1. Trimming at V came to 1 base and at J to 4 bases, leaving 2 bases not matched to a gene. The CDR3 contains 15 residues. CDR1 and CDR2 from the germline V gene are SGHDT and YYEEEE. The CDR3 protein is CASSLTGVYNSPLHF. The CDR3 DNA sequence: TGTGCCAGCAGCTTGACAGGGGTTTATAATTCACCCCTCCACTTT.

V and J are TRBV21-1 and TRBJ1-2; the DNA was not used to check the table's D call, TRBD1. TRBV21-1 is a pseudogene locus. There are 16 residues in the CDR3. The CDR3 sequence is CASSKAAVPSRYGYTF. The CDR3 coding sequence is TGTGCCAGCAGCAAAGCTGCTGTGCCGTCCAGATATGGCTACACCTTC.

This clone came up a few times. This sequence joins TRBV30 and TRBJ2-6; 7 bases are a match to TRBD1. Germline CDR1 GTSNPN, CDR2 SVGIG (reference sequence). This CDR3 has 16 amino acids. Trimming took 3 bases from V and 4 from J; bases not matched to a gene: 9. DNA of the CDR3: TGTGCCTGGAGCATTCACAGGGGTAAAGGGGCCAACGTCCTGACTTTC. As protein: CAWSIHRGKGANVLTF.

The V gene is TRBV30, the J gene TRBJ2-1; tentatively, D is TRBD2 (6 bases). Deletions cut 1 base from V and 0 bases from J, with 10 bases between. The CDR3 totals 15 residues. Germline lookup yields CDR1 GTSNPN and CDR2 SVGIG (reference sequence). In DNA form, the CDR3 reads TGTGCCTGGAGTGCCGGGACTTCCTCCTACAATGAGCAGTTCTTC. Protein sequence: CAWSAGTSSYNEQFF.

This clone was seen a handful of times. The rearrangement uses TRBV20-1 and TRBJ2-5; D unclear. The last part of the DNA fits TRBJ2-7 better; the J call may be wrong. The CDR3 length is 11 residues. Germline-derived CDR1 and CDR2 are DFQATT and SNEGSKA (reference sequence). The CDR3 sequence: CSARLAYEQYF. As DNA, the CDR3 is TGCAGTGCTAGACTAGCCTACGAGCAGTACTTC.

This clone was recorded a few times. The chain links TRBV5-1 to TRBJ2-5; weak D call: TRBD2 (6 bases). V was pared by 3 bases and J by 13 bases, with 22 bases between. CDR1 is SGHRS, CDR2 YFSETQ, per germline. The CDR3 is made up of 14 amino acids. The CDR3 here is CASSSFLGGAPGYF. The CDR3 coding sequence is TGCGCCAGCAGCTCCTTCCTGGGCGGGGCGCCCGGGTACTTC.

This chain uses TRBV19 with TRBJ2-1; 9 bases match TRBD2. The CDR3 runs 15 residues. The germline CDR1 and CDR2 sequences are LNHDA and SQIVND (reference sequence). V trimming: 6 bases; J trimming: 7 bases; junction bases outside the gene matches: 10. Written as DNA, the CDR3 is TGTGCCAGTAGCCAACCGGGACTAGCCTCAAATGAGCAGTTCTTC. It translates to CASSQPGLASNEQFF.

This chain uses TRBV7-9 with TRBJ1-1; 7 bases fit TRBD1. Per the germline V gene, CDR1 is SEHNR and CDR2 is FQNEAQ (reference sequence). The junction had 0 bases not matched to a gene; V was cut back by 1 base and J by 1 base. This CDR3 is 14 amino acids long. The CDR3 loop is CASSLGQGNTEAFF. The CDR3 coding sequence is TGTGCCAGCAGCTTAGGACAGGGGAACACTGAAGCTTTCTTT.

This clone was found a few times. The gene calls are TRBV6-5 and TRBJ1-5; D is uncertain. CDR3 size: 13 residues. Per germline, CDR1 MNHEY and CDR2 SVGAGI. Trimming cost V 7 bases and J 1 base, with 8 bases left between them. CDR3 in amino acids: CASTFDSNQPQHF. DNA of the CDR3: TGTGCCAGCACCTTCGACAGCAATCAGCCCCAGCATTTT.

In its sample, this clone is medium-sized. This chain joins TRBV4-1 and TRBJ1-3, with 10 bases fitting TRBD1. Germline CDR1 reads MGHRA; CDR2 reads YSYEKL. J was trimmed by 0 bases and V by 5 bases; bases with no gene match: 10. The CDR3 loop spans 18 amino acids. Here the CDR3 reads CASSMLGQGPLSGNTIYF. The CDR3 bases are TGCGCCAGCAGCATGTTGGGACAGGGGCCCCTCTCTGGAAACACCATATATTTT.

This clone was counted between two and nine times. This chain uses TRBV6-5 with TRBJ2-3; 7 bases are a match to TRBD1. After removal of 6 bases from V and 4 bases from J, the junction contained 1 base not matched to a gene. The length of the CDR3 is 12 residues. Germline V gene sequence: CDR1 MNHEY, CDR2 SVGAGI. Here the CDR3 DNA reads TGTGCCAGCAGACAGGGGCCAGATACGCAGTATTTT. It codes for CASRQGPDTQYF.

This clone was picked up a small number of times. The chain couples TRBV7-6 to TRBJ1-2; TRBD1 matches at 8 bases. This CDR3 is 13 amino acids long. With 2 bases clipped from V and 4 bases from J, the junction kept 0 bases outside the gene matches. Germline assignment: CDR1 SGHVS and CDR2 FNYEAQ. In nucleotides, the CDR3 is TGTGCCAGCAGCTTACAGGGGGCCTATGGCTACACCTTC. This encodes CASSLQGAYGYTF.

This chain connects TRBV6-5 to TRBJ1-2; D remains unclear. Trimming took 0 bases from V and 4 from J, leaving 12 bases between them. The CDR3 length is 15 residues. In germline, CDR1 is MNHEY, CDR2 SVGAGI. CDR3 in amino acids: CASSYSGLNPYGYTF. The DNA of the CDR3 is TGTGCCAGCAGTTACTCCGGACTAAATCCCTATGGCTACACCTTC.

This clone has only a few counts. The chain uses TRBV9 and TRBJ1-1, with D possibly matching TRBD1 (5 bases). CDR1 is SGDLS and CDR2 is YYNGEE in the germline V gene. This CDR3 is built from 15 residues. Trimming removed 4 bases at V and 4 bases at J, with 17 bases between. In nucleotides, the CDR3 is TGTGCCAGCAGCCCAGAAAGGGGAGGGGTCACTGAAGCTTTCTTT. Its translation: CASSPERGGVTEAFF.

With respect to this clone: This sequence may be a read error, since a much larger clone differs from it by one base. J is TRBJ1-5 and V is TRBV19; weak D call: TRBD1 (5 bases). Per the germline V gene, CDR1 is LNHDA and CDR2 is SQIVND (reference sequence). V was shortened by 5 bases and J by 9 bases, with 20 bases between the two germline ends. This CDR3 is built from 15 residues. The CDR3 here is CASSFGTGLLSPQHF. CDR3 nucleotide sequence: TGTGCCAGTAGTTTTGGAACGGGACTCTTATCGCCCCAGCATTTT.

This clone was counted only a few times. The rearrangement links TRBV10-1 to TRBJ1-1, with 11 bases fitting TRBD1. The V and J ends lost 6 bases and 4 bases, in that order; junction bases with no gene match: 1. CDR1 WNHNN and CDR2 SYGVQD come from the germline V gene (reference sequence). This CDR3 comprises 13 residues. The CDR3 here is CASRDRGRTEAFF. The DNA for the CDR3 is TGCGCCAGCAGGGACAGGGGGCGCACTGAAGCTTTCTTT.

This chain joins TRBV7-7 and TRBJ2-3; the D gene is possibly TRBD2 (6 bases). Trimming took 1 base from V and 0 from J, leaving 8 bases between them. Germline V gene data show CDR1 as SSHAT and CDR2 as FNYEAQ (reference sequence). The CDR3 is 15 residues long. The DNA for the CDR3 is TGTGCCAGCAGCTTAGTGGCGGGAAGCACAGATACGCAGTATTTT. The encoded protein is CASSLVAGSTDTQYF.

As to this clone: One end of the junction varies from germline; a read error may be responsible. This chain uses TRBV5-1 with TRBJ2-5; the D gene could be TRBD1 or TRBD2 (5 bases each). Germline V lookup: CDR1 SGHRS, CDR2 YFSETQ. The CDR3 covers 15 residues. CDR3 nucleotides: TGTGCCAGCAGCCGACCGGGACGACGTTGGGAGACCCAGTACTTC. This translates into CASSRPGRRWETQYF.

Only a few counts were recorded for this clone. The V and J genes are TRBV30 and TRBJ1-5; D is unclear. The CDR3 is 12 residues long. Deletions cut 2 bases from V and 3 bases from J, with 5 bases between. The V gene's germline CDR1 is GTSNPN and CDR2 SVGIG (reference sequence). CDR3 in DNA: TGTGCCTGGAGTTTGGACAATCAGCCCCAGCATTTT. This encodes CAWSLDNQPQHF.

J is TRBJ2-7 and V is TRBV7-6, with 9 bases that match TRBD1. Germline V gene data show CDR1 as SGHVS and CDR2 as FNYEAQ. The CDR3 is 14 residues long. V shed 4 bases, J shed 3 bases, and the junction held 4 bases outside the gene matches. The CDR3, as DNA: TGTGCCAGCAGCTCGTCGACAGGGGGCTACGAGCAGTACTTC. Encoded protein: CASSSSTGGYEQYF.

The chain has TRBV27 and TRBJ1-2; 12 bases map to TRBD1. J was trimmed by 3 bases and V by 2 bases; bases with no gene match: 13. The germline V gene encodes CDR1 MNHEY and CDR2 SMNVEV (reference sequence). The CDR3 spans 19 residues. CDR3 bases: TGTGCCAGCAGTTTACTTGTACCTACTGGGACAGGGGGCTACTATGGCTACACCTTC. Its protein product is CASSLLVPTGTGGYYGYTF.

The chain has TRBV9 and TRBJ2-7, with 11 nucleotides matching TRBD1. This CDR3 region has 15 residues. Per the germline V gene, CDR1 is SGDLS and CDR2 is YYNGEE. The V segment lost 4 bases and the J segment 0 bases; nucleotides outside the gene matches: 3. CDR3 amino acids: CASSRGTGGSYEQYF. DNA of the CDR3: TGTGCCAGCAGCAGGGGGACAGGGGGCTCCTACGAGCAGTACTTC.

The chain joins TRBV18 to TRBJ1-1, with D possibly matching TRBD1 (5 bases). The germline V gene has CDR1 KGHSH and CDR2 LQKENI. The CDR3 extends over 12 amino acids. Trimming removed 1 base from V and 7 bases from J, with 7 bases in between. The CDR3 region is CASSPQGSEAFF. The CDR3 DNA reads TGTGCCAGCTCACCACAGGGGAGTGAAGCTTTCTTT.

The chain links TRBV30 to TRBJ2-3, with a tentative D call TRBD2 (6 bases). The germline gives CDR1 GTSNPN, CDR2 SVGIG (reference sequence). With 1 base removed from V and 3 bases from J, the gap between germline ends came to 23 bases. This CDR3 comprises 18 residues. The CDR3 reads CAWSARVRLSGLTDTQYF. In nucleotides, the CDR3 is TGTGCCTGGAGTGCCAGAGTGCGGTTGAGCGGGTTGACAGATACGCAGTATTTT.

The chain recombines TRBV5-6 with TRBJ1-2, with D unresolved. Germline V CDR1 and CDR2: SGHDT, YYEEEE. V lost 5 bases to trimming and J lost 8 bases, with 16 bases between them. The CDR3 totals 13 residues. The CDR3 nucleotides are TGTGCCAGCAGGAAGCAGAGTGCTGAGGGCTACACCTTC. This translates into CASRKQSAEGYTF.